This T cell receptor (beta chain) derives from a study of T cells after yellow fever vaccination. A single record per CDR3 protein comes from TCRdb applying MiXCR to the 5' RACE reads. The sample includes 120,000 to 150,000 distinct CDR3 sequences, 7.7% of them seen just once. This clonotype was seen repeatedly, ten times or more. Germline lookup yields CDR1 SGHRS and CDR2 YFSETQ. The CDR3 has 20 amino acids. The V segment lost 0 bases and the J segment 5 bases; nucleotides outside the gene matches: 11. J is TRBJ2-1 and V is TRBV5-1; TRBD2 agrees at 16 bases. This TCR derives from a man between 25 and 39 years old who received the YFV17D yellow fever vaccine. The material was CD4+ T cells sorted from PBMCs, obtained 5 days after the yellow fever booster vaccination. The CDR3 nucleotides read TGCGCCAGCAGCTTGGCCCTACCCGGGACTAGCGGGAGGGCCAACAATGAGCAGTTCTTC. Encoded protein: CASSLALPGTSGRANNEQFF.